These 2 T cell receptor beta chains were sequenced from one sample in a study of cytomegalovirus exposure and HLA in healthy donors. The PCR had 60 Vbeta and 13 Jbeta primers. Clones were read by immunoSEQ multiplex PCR, and TCRdb kept only the in-frame ones, dropping some. Among some 150,000 clones listed, roughly 82% were seen once. Sequences were obtained from PBMCs. The receptors originated from a woman aged 25 to 39 in good health and CMV-seronegative.

The chain carries TRBV30 and TRBJ2-2, with TRBD1 matching 8 bases. With V trimmed by 2 bases and J by 7 bases, 9 bases remained unmatched. Germline CDR1 reads GTSNPN; CDR2 reads SVGIG (reference sequence). The CDR3 loop spans 15 amino acids. CDR3 region: CAWSRDRRTGGELFF. The CDR3 DNA is TGTGCCTGGAGTCGGGACAGGAGGACCGGCGGGGAGCTGTTTTTT.

The rearrangement joins TRBV29-1 to TRBJ2-4, with D perhaps matching TRBD1 (5 bases). CDR1 is SQVTM, CDR2 ANQGSEA, per germline. Trimming removed 5 bases at V and 0 bases at J, with 17 bases between. This CDR3 has 16 amino acids. CDR3 in amino acids: CSVNSGRVGAKNIQYF. The CDR3 coding sequence is TGCAGCGTTAACTCGGGCAGGGTAGGAGCCAAAAACATTCAGTACTTC.